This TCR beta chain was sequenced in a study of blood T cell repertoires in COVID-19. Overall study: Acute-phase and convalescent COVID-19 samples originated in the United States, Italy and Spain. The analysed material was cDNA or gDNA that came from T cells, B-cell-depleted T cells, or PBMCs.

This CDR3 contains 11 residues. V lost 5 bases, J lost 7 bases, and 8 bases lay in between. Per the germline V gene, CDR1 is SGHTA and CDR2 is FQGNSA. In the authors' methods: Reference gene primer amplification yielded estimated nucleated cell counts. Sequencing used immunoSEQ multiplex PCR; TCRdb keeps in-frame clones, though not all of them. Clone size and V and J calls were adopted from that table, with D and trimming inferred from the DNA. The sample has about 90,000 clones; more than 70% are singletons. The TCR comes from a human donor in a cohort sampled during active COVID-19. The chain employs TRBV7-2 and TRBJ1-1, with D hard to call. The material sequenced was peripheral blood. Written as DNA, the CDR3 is TGTGCCAGCAGCCGTACAGTTGAAGCTTTCTTT. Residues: CASSRTVEAFF.